The source of this T cell receptor (beta chain) is a study of blood T cell repertoires in COVID-19. Turning to the study itself: PBMCs, B-cell-depleted T cells, or T cells were the source of the cDNA or gDNA that made up the material.

Clones were read by immunoSEQ multiplex PCR, and TCRdb kept only the in-frame ones, dropping some. The sample has 300,000 to 400,000 clones, about 87% seen once. The clonotype comes from a woman aged 60 to 75 with COVID-19, enrolled during active disease. The sequencing input was peripheral blood.

The CDR3 DNA sequence: TGTGCCAGCAGACACCGACAGATTTTGAATCAGCCCCAGCATTTT. As protein: CASRHRQILNQPQHF. The chain carries TRBV28 and TRBJ1-5; D possibly corresponds to TRBD1 (5 bases). The length of the CDR3 is 15 residues. Germline V gene data show CDR1 as MDHEN and CDR2 as SYDVKM. V was shortened by 6 bases and J by 4 bases, with 16 bases between the two germline ends. The full variable domain, with the rest looked up from reference TRBV28 and TRBJ1-5, is DVKVTQSSRYLVKRTGEKVFLECVQDMDHENMFWYRQDPGLGLRLIYFSYDVKMKEKGDIPEGYSVSREKKERFSLILESASTNQTSMYLCASRHRQILNQPQHFGDGTRLSIL.